These T cell receptor beta chains were read from a single sample in a study of chemoradiotherapy in HPV16-positive cancers. Generated by immunoSEQ multiplex PCR, the TCRdb table keeps only in-frame clones and is missing some. The repertoire holds roughly 21,000 clones, around 87% seen once, with less than 2.5% in the top ten. Specimen: blood, collected from a patient who underwent chemoradiotherapy. Receptor source: a human donor with HPV-associated anogenital cancer. Both conserved end residues are part of each CDR3. The D gene is left open where the match is weak.

CDR3: CASSFTGTAKNIQYF
DNA: TGTGCCAGCAGTTTTACAGGGACGGCCAAAAACATTCAGTACTTC
length: 15
V: TRBV27
J: TRBJ2-4
D: NA

CDR3: CASSESVGLADNEQFF
DNA: TGCGCCAGCAGTGAGTCGGTGGGACTAGCGGACAATGAGCAGTTCTTC
length: 16
V: TRBV10-2
J: TRBJ2-1
D: TRBD2

CDR3: CASSLWTGSKNEQYF
DNA: TGCGCCAGCAGCCTGTGGACAGGGTCGAAGAACGAGCAGTACTTC
length: 15
V: TRBV5-1
J: TRBJ2-7
D: TRBD1

CDR3: CASSPGLAGRGGTQYF
DNA: TGTGCCAGCAGCCCGGGACTAGCGGGACGAGGAGGTACGCAGTATTTT
length: 16
V: TRBV7-2
J: TRBJ2-3
D: TRBD2

CDR3: CASSQYSSAGELFF
DNA: TGCGCCAGCAGCCAGTACTCTAGCGCCGGGGAGCTGTTTTTT
length: 14
V: TRBV4-1
J: TRBJ2-2
D: NA

CDR3: CASRDGTFGQYEKLFF
DNA: TGTGCCAGCAGGGACGGGACGTTCGGGCAGTATGAAAAACTGTTTTTT
length: 16
V: TRBV2
J: TRBJ1-4
D: NA

CDR3: CASSALGNQPQHF
DNA: TGTGCCAGCAGTGCTCTGGGCAATCAGCCCCAGCATTTT
length: 13
V: TRBV6-1
J: TRBJ1-5
D: NA

CDR3: CASRGTGGSYEQYF
DNA: TGTGCCAGCAGGGGGACAGGGGGGTCCTACGAGCAGTACTTC
length: 14
V: TRBV2
J: TRBJ2-7
D: TRBD1

CDR3: CASSLHSGASGELFF
DNA: TGTGCCAGCAGCTTGCATTCGGGGGCAAGCGGGGAGCTGTTTTTT
length: 15
V: TRBV5-5
J: TRBJ2-2
D: NA

CDR3: CASSSGTMNTGELFF
DNA: TGTGCCAGTAGTTCCGGGACAATGAACACCGGGGAGCTGTTTTTT
length: 15
V: TRBV19
J: TRBJ2-2
D: NA

CDR3: CASSLITRGEAFF
DNA: TGTGCCAGCAGCTTAATTACGCGCGGTGAAGCTTTCTTT
length: 13
V: TRBV7-9
J: TRBJ1-1
D: NA

CDR3: CASLGGEETQYF
DNA: TGTGCCAGCCTGGGGGGGGAAGAGACCCAGTACTTC
length: 12
V: TRBV6-6
J: TRBJ2-5
D: TRBD2

CDR3: CASSSPLTSGTDTQYF
DNA: TGTGCCAGCAGTTCCCCCTTAACTAGCGGCACAGATACGCAGTATTTT
length: 16
V: TRBV6-5
J: TRBJ2-3
D: TRBD2

CDR3: CASSLGIAGDATQYF
DNA: TGTGCCAGCTCACTAGGAATAGCGGGAGACGCAACCCAGTACTTC
length: 15
V: TRBV18
J: TRBJ2-5
D: TRBD2